Presented here are 31 T cell receptor beta chains from one specimen sequenced in a study of PD-L1 blockade in urothelial cancer. The assay was immunoSEQ multiplex PCR, and TCRdb's table has in-frame clones only and misses some. The sample has 54,000 or so clones, approximately 80% seen once. This sample's time point: pretreatment peripheral blood. Sequences were derived from PBMCs, sampled around atezolizumab (anti-PD-L1) treatment. The source is a man between 50 and 59 years old with urothelial cancer.

This rearrangement joins TRBV19 to TRBJ2-1; D possibly corresponds to TRBD1 (5 bases). This CDR3 has 14 amino acids. Deletions cut 3 bases from V and 3 bases from J, with 9 bases between. Germline-derived CDR1 and CDR2 are LNHDA and SQIVND (reference sequence). The CDR3 nucleotides read TGTGCCAGTAGTATCCAGGGCGTCTACAATGAGCAGTTCTTC. Its protein is CASSIQGVYNEQFF.

V gene TRBV11-2 combines with J gene TRBJ2-4; the match to TRBD1 covers 7 bases. V trimming: 6 bases; J trimming: 4 bases; junction bases outside the gene matches: 6. The CDR3 loop spans 14 amino acids. The germline gives CDR1 SGHAT, CDR2 FQNNGV. CDR3 bases: TGTGCCAGCAGGCTTCAGGGGGAAAAAAACATTCAGTACTTC. This gives the protein CASRLQGEKNIQYF.

This chain's CDR3 is CASSIDGRNEQFF. For the CDR3, the DNA is TGTGCCAGTAGTATAGATGGGAGGAATGAGCAGTTCTTC. The chain recombines TRBV19 with TRBJ2-1; D might be TRBD2 (6 bases). Germline values: CDR1 LNHDA, CDR2 SQIVND (reference sequence). CDR3 length equals 13 residues. V was clipped by 0 bases and J by 7 bases, with 7 bases between them.

The V and J genes are TRBV6-5 and TRBJ2-7; TRBD1 matches 9 bases. This CDR3 has 13 amino acids. After removal of 11 bases from V and 2 bases from J, the junction contained 7 bases not matched to a gene. Germline assignment: CDR1 MNHEY and CDR2 SVGAGI. The CDR3 sequence: CASTGTGPYEQYF. DNA of the CDR3: TGTGCCTCGACCGGGACAGGGCCCTACGAGCAGTACTTC.

This clone came up a few times. The rearrangement links TRBV30 to TRBJ1-5; 8 nucleotides align to TRBD1. Trimming at V came to 1 base and at J to 3 bases, leaving 2 bases not matched to a gene. Germline V gives CDR1 GTSNPN, CDR2 SVGIG (reference sequence). This CDR3 contains 14 residues. CDR3 nucleotides: TGTGCCTGGAGTGGGGACAGGAACAATCAGCCCCAGCATTTT. Translating it yields CAWSGDRNNQPQHF.

This clone was found once. This rearrangement joins TRBV4-3 to TRBJ2-5, with 13 nucleotides matching TRBD2. The germline gives CDR1 LGHNA, CDR2 YSLEER. The trim removed 4 bases at V and 4 bases at J, leaving 12 bases unmatched. The length of the CDR3 is 18 residues. The CDR3 region is CASSPGTSGTNRGETQYF. Here the CDR3 DNA reads TGCGCCAGCAGCCCTGGGACTAGCGGGACTAACAGGGGAGAGACCCAGTACTTC.

This chain links TRBV7-6 with TRBJ2-2; 7 bases map to TRBD2. The CDR3 runs 15 residues. The trim removed 7 bases at V and 0 bases at J, leaving 5 bases unmatched. CDR1 is SGHVS, CDR2 FNYEAQ, per germline. The CDR3 protein is CASTGGPANTGELFF. The CDR3 DNA reads as TGTGCCAGCACGGGGGGACCCGCGAACACCGGGGAGCTGTTTTTT.

The V gene is TRBV7-8, the J gene TRBJ1-5; 11 nucleotides agree with TRBD1. The germline CDR1 and CDR2 sequences are SGHVS and FQNEAQ. The CDR3 is made up of 17 amino acids. Unmatched junction bases numbered 9, after V lost 5 bases and J lost 3 bases. The CDR3 loop is CASSPRTGGNFNQPQHF. CDR3 nucleotides: TGTGCCAGCAGCCCAAGGACAGGGGGCAATTTCAATCAGCCCCAGCATTTT.

This chain links TRBV11-2 with TRBJ1-1, with D maybe TRBD1 (5 bases). The length of the CDR3 is 13 residues. The germline gives CDR1 SGHAT, CDR2 FQNNGV. Trimming removed 4 bases from V and 6 bases from J, with 12 bases in between. The CDR3 loop reads CASSSPDRSEAFF. As DNA, the CDR3 is TGTGCCAGCAGCTCACCAGACAGATCTGAAGCTTTCTTT.

CDR3 loop: CASSVDPSGGPSTDTQYF. CDR3 DNA sequence: TGTGCCAGCAGCGTAGACCCTAGCGGGGGACCTAGCACAGATACGCAGTATTTT. The rearrangement links TRBV9 to TRBJ2-3; 10 nucleotides agree with TRBD2. The CDR3 is 18 amino acids. V gave up 0 bases and J gave up 0 bases; unmatched junction bases: 7. The V gene's germline CDR1 is SGDLS and CDR2 YYNGEE.

CDR3 nucleotides: TGTGCCAGCAGCTTCGGGACAGGGGACTACGAGCAGTACTTC. It codes for CASSFGTGDYEQYF. This rearrangement joins TRBV11-2 to TRBJ2-7, with 10 bases lining up with TRBD1. Germline CDR1 is SGHAT and CDR2 is FQNNGV. This CDR3 region has 14 residues. Germline trimming cut 3 bases from V and 3 bases from J; bases unmatched to any gene: 2.

The chain joins TRBV27 to TRBJ1-5; D is possibly TRBD1 (5 bases). Trimming left V 8 bases short and J 7 bases short, with 18 bases between. Germline V gene data show CDR1 as MNHEY and CDR2 as SMNVEV (reference sequence). The CDR3 is made up of 14 amino acids. In nucleotides, the CDR3 is TGTGCCAGCTGGCGACCAGGGCAAGGGCAGCCCCAGCATTTT. It translates to CASWRPGQGQPQHF.

This chain joins TRBV5-6 and TRBJ2-1, with D perhaps matching TRBD1 (6 bases). V was pared by 2 bases and J by 7 bases, with 7 bases between. The CDR3 loop spans 12 amino acids. Germline-derived CDR1 and CDR2 are SGHDT and YYEEEE. The CDR3 protein is CASSFTGNEQFF. CDR3 nucleotide sequence: TGTGCCAGCAGCTTTACAGGGAATGAGCAGTTCTTC.

The rearrangement joins TRBV4-3 to TRBJ2-6; D is possibly TRBD1 (6 bases). From germline, CDR1 is LGHNA and CDR2 YSLEER. Trimming took off 0 bases at V and 4 bases at J, with 10 bases between the two ends. CDR3 length: 16 amino acids. The CDR3 DNA is TGCGCCAGCAGCCAAGATTGGGGGCAAGGGGCCAACGTCCTGACTTTC. It is translated as CASSQDWGQGANVLTF.

The chain has TRBV5-4 and TRBJ1-3; D remains unclear. This CDR3 has 16 amino acids. The germline CDR1 and CDR2 sequences are SGHNT and YYREEE (reference sequence). V lost 2 bases and J lost 2, with 14 bases in between. In DNA, the CDR3 is TGTGCCAGCAGCTTATTCCCGATGGAGGCTGGAAACACCATATATTTT. It is translated as CASSLFPMEAGNTIYF.

This chain joins TRBV5-6 and TRBJ1-3; D ambiguous. The CDR3 is made up of 15 amino acids. Germline CDR1 and CDR2: SGHDT and YYEEEE. V was cut by 0 bases and J by 1 base, with 8 bases left in between. The DNA of the CDR3 is TGTGCCAGCAGCTTGGACATTTTATCTGGAAACACCATATATTTT. Its protein is CASSLDILSGNTIYF. The whole variable domain, filled in from reference TRBV5-6 and TRBJ1-3, reads DAGVTQSPTHLIKTRGQQVTLRCSPKSGHDTVSWYQQALGQGPQFIFQYYEEEERQRGNFPDRFSGHQFPNYSSELNVNALLLGDSALYLCASSLDILSGNTIYFGEGSWLTVV.

This chain uses TRBV5-1 with TRBJ2-7; 7 nucleotides align to TRBD1. Germline V lookup: CDR1 SGHRS, CDR2 YFSETQ. The CDR3 loop spans 14 amino acids. V lost 0 bases and J lost 5; bases outside the gene matches: 5. The CDR3: CASSLVGQGDEQYF. In DNA form, the CDR3 reads TGCGCCAGCAGCTTGGTGGGCCAGGGGGACGAGCAGTACTTC.

This rearrangement joins TRBV5-1 to TRBJ2-1, with D possibly matching TRBD1 (6 bases). V lost 2 bases, J lost 5 bases, and 17 bases lay in between. Germline assignment: CDR1 SGHRS and CDR2 YFSETQ. The CDR3 is 16 amino acids. CDR3 nucleotide sequence: TGCGCCAGCAGCTTTACCATACCGGGACAAAACAATGAGCAGTTCTTC. Protein product: CASSFTIPGQNNEQFF.

The chain joins TRBV12-5 to TRBJ2-7, with 7 positions matching TRBD1. The CDR3 is 13 amino acids. Per the germline V gene, CDR1 is LGHNT and CDR2 is FRNRAP. The trim removed 5 bases at V and 7 bases at J, leaving 8 bases unmatched. CDR3 protein: CASGEGGAREQYF. DNA for the CDR3: TGTGCTAGTGGTGAAGGGGGCGCGAGGGAGCAGTACTTC.

The genes are TRBV9 and TRBJ2-3; 14 bases agree with TRBD2. Germline-derived CDR1 and CDR2 are SGDLS and YYNGEE. CDR3 length equals 16 residues. Unmatched junction bases numbered 2, after V lost 4 bases and J lost 1 base. The CDR3 sequence is CASSPGLAGGTDTQYF. In DNA form, the CDR3 reads TGTGCCAGCAGCCCGGGACTAGCGGGGGGCACAGATACGCAGTATTTT.

This clone was recorded only once. This chain joins TRBV6-1 and TRBJ2-7, with 12 bases aligning to TRBD1. Germline CDR1 and CDR2: MNHNS and SASEGT. The junction had 8 bases not matched to a gene; V was cut back by 8 bases and J by 6 bases. The CDR3 runs to 14 residues. The CDR3 bases are TGTGCCAGCCGGCCGGGACAGGGGGCGTCCGAGCAGTACTTC. This sequence encodes CASRPGQGASEQYF.

The chain links TRBV6-1 to TRBJ1-3; no firm D call. The CDR3 consists of 14 residues. CDR1 and CDR2 from the germline V gene are MNHNS and SASEGT. The V and J ends lost 0 bases and 0 bases respectively, with 3 bases between them. CDR3 region: CASSEAGSGNTIYF. The CDR3 DNA reads TGTGCCAGCAGTGAAGCCGGCTCTGGAAACACCATATATTTT.

This sequence joins TRBV6-5 and TRBJ2-7; 9 bases align to TRBD2. Germline V lookup: CDR1 MNHEY, CDR2 SVGAGI. The V segment lost 8 bases and the J segment 13 bases; nucleotides outside the gene matches: 15. The CDR3 contains 13 residues. CDR3 region: CASRQTESGRSYF. DNA for the CDR3: TGTGCCAGCCGGCAAACAGAAAGCGGGAGGTCCTACTTC.

The rearrangement uses TRBV19 and TRBJ1-2, with 7 bases that match TRBD1. The V segment lost 6 bases and the J segment 8 bases; nucleotides outside the gene matches: 9. The CDR3 extends over 13 amino acids. The germline V gene has CDR1 LNHDA and CDR2 SQIVND (reference sequence). The CDR3 DNA follows: TGTGCCAGTAGCCGATCAGGGGGAAGCGGCTACACCTTC. This encodes CASSRSGGSGYTF.

V usage is TRBV7-8 and J usage is TRBJ2-7; the match to TRBD2 covers 8 bases. With V trimmed by 1 base and J by 0 bases, 8 bases remained unmatched. The CDR3 totals 17 residues. Germline V gene lookup returns CDR1 SGHVS and CDR2 FQNEAQ. This CDR3 reads CASSLVSSGRNSYEQYF. CDR3 nucleotides: TGTGCCAGCAGCTTAGTGTCTAGCGGGCGTAACTCCTACGAGCAGTACTTC.

The chain uses TRBV5-1 and TRBJ1-3; possibly TRBD1 for D (5 bases). Trimming took off 0 bases at V and 4 bases at J, with 8 bases between the two ends. Germline values: CDR1 SGHRS, CDR2 YFSETQ. This CDR3 has 14 residues. The CDR3 DNA sequence: TGCGCCAGCAGCTTGGCGGAGGGGGGAAACACCATATATTTT. Translating gives CASSLAEGGNTIYF.

The chain links TRBV7-2 to TRBJ1-6; perhaps TRBD1 as D (5 bases). The CDR3 is made up of 14 amino acids. V lost 7 bases and J 11 bases, leaving 18 bases between the germline ends. CDR1 and CDR2 (germline): SGHTA, FQGNSA. The CDR3 DNA sequence: TGTGCCAGCACCCCGACAGTGGGCATTCCACCCCTCCACTTT. This codes for CASTPTVGIPPLHF.

This clone was counted once. The chain uses TRBV13 and TRBJ2-7, with 10 nucleotides matching TRBD2. CDR1 and CDR2 from the germline V gene are PRHDT and FYEKMQ (reference sequence). Trimming took 6 bases from V and 2 from J; bases not matched to a gene: 13. The CDR3 is 17 residues long. CDR3 amino acids: CASRPVDPSGGTYEQYF. CDR3 sequence (DNA): TGTGCCAGCAGGCCTGTGGATCCTAGCGGGGGTACCTACGAGCAGTACTTC.

The V call is TRBV19, the J call TRBJ2-7; perhaps TRBD2 as D (6 bases). This CDR3 is built from 14 residues. Germline assignment: CDR1 LNHDA and CDR2 SQIVND (reference sequence). V lost 0 bases and J lost 6, with 12 bases in between. In nucleotides, the CDR3 is TGTGCCAGTAGTATAGATCTGGGGGACTCCGAGCAGTACTTC. Amino acids: CASSIDLGDSEQYF.

This chain uses TRBV12-5 with TRBJ1-4, with D perhaps TRBD1 (5 bases). The CDR3 sequence is 16 residues long. The germline gives CDR1 LGHNT, CDR2 FRNRAP. V dropped 5 bases and J dropped 7 bases, with 20 bases sitting between them. The DNA of the CDR3 is TGTGCTAGTGGTCCCGGGTCGGGACTTCGAGGTGAAAAACTGTTTTTT. It specifies CASGPGSGLRGEKLFF.

V usage is TRBV5-5 and J usage is TRBJ2-2; TRBD1 aligns across 7 bases. Germline-derived CDR1 and CDR2 are SGHKS and YYEKEE (reference sequence). V was pared by 7 bases and J by 3 bases, with 9 bases of the junction left unmatched. The CDR3 has 15 amino acids. The CDR3 spells CASPLQGWDTGELFF. The CDR3 DNA reads as TGTGCCAGCCCTTTACAGGGGTGGGACACCGGGGAGCTGTTTTTT.